This entry lists 8 T cell receptor beta chains sequenced from one sample in a study of cytomegalovirus exposure and HLA in healthy donors. The PCR employed 60 Vbeta primers together with 13 Jbeta primers. Clones were sequenced by immunoSEQ multiplex PCR, and TCRdb holds only the in-frame ones, with some missing. The table shows 150,000 to 200,000 clones, with roughly 83% occurring only once. The sequenced sample consisted of PBMCs. The receptors stem from a woman in her 50s in good health and CMV-seronegative.

The V call is TRBV14, the J call TRBJ2-7, with D possibly matching TRBD1 (6 bases). CDR1 is SGHDN, CDR2 FVKESK, per germline. V lost 5 bases and J 2 bases, leaving 10 bases between the germline ends. The CDR3 runs to 13 residues. CDR3 loop: CASSYRDTYEQYF. CDR3 sequence (DNA): TGTGCCAGCAGCTACCGGGACACCTACGAGCAGTACTTC.

This clone was observed a single time. The chain is built from TRBV2 and TRBJ1-3, with 9 bases lining up with TRBD1. V was clipped by 4 bases and J by 2 bases; unmatched bases: 6. Germline CDR1 reads SNHLY; CDR2 reads FYNNEI. There are 16 residues in the CDR3. The CDR3 bases are TGTGCCAGCAGTGGAGAGGGGACAGGGACTGGAAACACCATATATTTT. Its translation is CASSGEGTGTGNTIYF.

The J gene is TRBJ1-2, the V gene TRBV29-1; D remains unclear. The CDR3 extends over 12 amino acids. Germline loops: CDR1 SQVTM, CDR2 ANQGSEA. Trimming removed 4 bases at V and 4 bases at J, with 10 bases between. The chain's CDR3 is CSVASGGYGYTF. CDR3 nucleotide sequence: TGCAGCGTTGCTAGTGGCGGCTATGGCTACACCTTC. Full variable domain (remainder filled in from reference TRBV29-1 and TRBJ1-2): SAVISQKPSRDICQRGTSLTIQCQVDSQVTMMFWYRQQPGQSLTLIATANQGSEATYESGFVIDKFPISRPNLTFSTLTVSNMSPEDSSIYLCSVASGGYGYTFGSGTRLTVV.

The chain combines TRBV7-2 with TRBJ2-7, with 8 positions matching TRBD2. Germline loops: CDR1 SGHTA, CDR2 FQGNSA. Trimming removed 5 bases from V and 4 bases from J; junction bases left unmatched: 16. The CDR3 length is 17 residues. The CDR3 reads CASSLTSTGGPLYEQYF. The CDR3 region has the DNA TGTGCCAGCAGCCTAACAAGCACGGGAGGGCCTCTATACGAGCAGTACTTC.

The chain links TRBV2 to TRBJ2-1, with TRBD1 as a possible D gene (6 bases). This CDR3 has 14 residues. Germline-derived CDR1 and CDR2 are SNHLY and FYNNEI. V was clipped by 6 bases and J by 0 bases, with 9 bases between them. In DNA form, the CDR3 reads TGTGCCAGCAGAGGACAGAGCTCCTACAATGAGCAGTTCTTC. Translated, it gives CASRGQSSYNEQFF.

The chain couples TRBV7-6 to TRBJ2-3; D is unclear. Germline V CDR1 and CDR2: SGHVS, FNYEAQ. The CDR3 contains 14 residues. The V gene lost 6 bases and the J gene lost 2 bases, with 12 bases spanning the gap. This CDR3 reads CASSLNTITDTQYF. CDR3 nucleotide sequence: TGTGCCAGCAGTTTAAATACTATCACAGATACGCAGTATTTT. Supplemented by reference TRBV7-6 and TRBJ2-3, the full variable domain reads GAGVSQSPRYKVTKRGQDVALRCDPISGHVSLYWYRQALGQGPEFLTYFNYEAQQDKSGLPNDRFSAERPEGSISTLTIQRTEQRDSAMYRCASSLNTITDTQYFGPGTRLTVL.

This clone was counted only a few times. The genes are TRBV15 and TRBJ2-1, with D unresolved. Germline lookup yields CDR1 LNHNV and CDR2 YYDKDF (reference sequence). The CDR3 covers 12 residues. The ends were cut back, 0 bases at V and 10 bases at J, with 7 bases in the middle. The CDR3 here is CATSRDLEEQFF. The CDR3 DNA is TGTGCCACCAGCAGAGATCTAGAGGAGCAGTTCTTC.

The chain combines TRBV6-1 with TRBJ2-7; 7 nucleotides line up with TRBD2. CDR1 and CDR2 from the germline V gene are MNHNS and SASEGT. This CDR3 contains 13 residues. J was trimmed by 2 bases and V by 8 bases; bases with no gene match: 6. The CDR3 reads CASWAGATYEQYF. The CDR3, as DNA: TGTGCCAGCTGGGCGGGAGCCACCTACGAGCAGTACTTC.